This T cell receptor beta chain was identified during a study of cytomegalovirus exposure and HLA in healthy donors. TCRdb's copy holds only in-frame clones and misses some; the assay was immunoSEQ multiplex PCR. The data contain about 110,000 clones, 88% of them singletons. Study results and limitations: Cytomegalovirus-associated TCR beta chains were listed, numbering roughly 150. In the 95 to 150 validation repertoires, a later analysis found that first-cohort TCR clusters tended to co-occur.

Concerning this clone: What it binds is unknown.

The germline V and J ends were trimmed by 8 bases and 1 base, with 11 bases remaining between them. The CDR3 spans 13 residues. Germline CDR1 MNHEY, CDR2 SMNVEV (reference sequence). Source material: PBMCs. The source of this sequence is a woman aged 18-35 years in good health and CMV-seropositive. The chain recombines TRBV27 with TRBJ1-1; D gene uncertain. CDR3 sequence reads: CASSLYANTEAFF. CDR3 bases: TGTGCCAGCTCTCTATACGCGAACACTGAAGCTTTCTTT.